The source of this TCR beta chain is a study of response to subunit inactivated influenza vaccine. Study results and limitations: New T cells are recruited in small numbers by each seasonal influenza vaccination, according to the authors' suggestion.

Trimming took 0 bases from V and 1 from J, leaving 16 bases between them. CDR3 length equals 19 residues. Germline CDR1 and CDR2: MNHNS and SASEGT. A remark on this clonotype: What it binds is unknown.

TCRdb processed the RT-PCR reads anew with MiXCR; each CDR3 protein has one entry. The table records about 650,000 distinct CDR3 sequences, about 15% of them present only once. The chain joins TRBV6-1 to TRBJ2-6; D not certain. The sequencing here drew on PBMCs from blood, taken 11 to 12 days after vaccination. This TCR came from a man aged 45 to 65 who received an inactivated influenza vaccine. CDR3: CASSEARSSVGSGANVLTF. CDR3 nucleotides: TGTGCCAGCAGTGAAGCGAGGTCATCCGTGGGGTCTGGGGCCAACGTCCTGACTTTC.